This T cell receptor (beta chain) was identified during a study of T cell responses to AZD1222 COVID-19 vaccine. This clone turned up a few times. Antigen specificity is unknown. Sequenced by immunoSEQ multiplex PCR; TCRdb stores in-frame clones only, minus some. The sample yields 95,000 or so clones, roughly 90% seen once. Study-wide findings and caveats: Across spike, vaccine-associated CD4 TCRs were found, dominant at 160-218 and 743-854.

The trim removed 3 bases at V and 5 bases at J, leaving 9 bases unmatched. CDR3 length equals 17 residues. CDR1 is MGHDK and CDR2 is SYGVNS in the germline V gene. This TCR derives from an adult in good health. The gene calls are TRBV25-1 and TRBJ1-4, with 10 positions matching TRBD1. The sequencing here drew on peripheral blood, taken on day 0 of AZD1222 vaccination. The CDR3 region is CASSDQSPGQGNEKLFF. DNA for the CDR3: TGTGCCAGCAGTGACCAATCCCCGGGACAGGGGAATGAAAAACTGTTTTTT. Filled out from reference TRBV25-1 and TRBJ1-4, the complete variable domain reads EADIYQTPRYLVIGTGKKITLECSQTMGHDKMYWYQQDPGMELHLIHYSYGVNSTEKGDLSSESTVSRIRTEHFPLTLESARPSHTSQYLCASSDQSPGQGNEKLFFGSGTQLSVL.